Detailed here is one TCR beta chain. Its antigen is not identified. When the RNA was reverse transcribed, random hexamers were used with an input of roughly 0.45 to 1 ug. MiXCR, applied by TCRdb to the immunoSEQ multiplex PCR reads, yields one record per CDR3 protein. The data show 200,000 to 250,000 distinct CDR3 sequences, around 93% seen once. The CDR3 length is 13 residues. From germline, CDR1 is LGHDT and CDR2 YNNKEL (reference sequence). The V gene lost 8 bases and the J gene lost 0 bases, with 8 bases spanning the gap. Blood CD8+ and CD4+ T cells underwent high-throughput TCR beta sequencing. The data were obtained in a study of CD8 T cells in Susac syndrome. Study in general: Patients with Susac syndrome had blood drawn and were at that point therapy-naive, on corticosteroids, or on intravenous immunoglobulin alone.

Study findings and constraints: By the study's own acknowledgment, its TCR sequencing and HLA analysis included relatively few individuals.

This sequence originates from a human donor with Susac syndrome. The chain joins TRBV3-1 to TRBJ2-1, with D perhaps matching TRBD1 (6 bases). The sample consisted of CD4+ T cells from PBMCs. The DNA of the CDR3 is TGTGCCAGCCTGGACAGCTCCTACAATGAGCAGTTCTTC. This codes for CASLDSSYNEQFF.